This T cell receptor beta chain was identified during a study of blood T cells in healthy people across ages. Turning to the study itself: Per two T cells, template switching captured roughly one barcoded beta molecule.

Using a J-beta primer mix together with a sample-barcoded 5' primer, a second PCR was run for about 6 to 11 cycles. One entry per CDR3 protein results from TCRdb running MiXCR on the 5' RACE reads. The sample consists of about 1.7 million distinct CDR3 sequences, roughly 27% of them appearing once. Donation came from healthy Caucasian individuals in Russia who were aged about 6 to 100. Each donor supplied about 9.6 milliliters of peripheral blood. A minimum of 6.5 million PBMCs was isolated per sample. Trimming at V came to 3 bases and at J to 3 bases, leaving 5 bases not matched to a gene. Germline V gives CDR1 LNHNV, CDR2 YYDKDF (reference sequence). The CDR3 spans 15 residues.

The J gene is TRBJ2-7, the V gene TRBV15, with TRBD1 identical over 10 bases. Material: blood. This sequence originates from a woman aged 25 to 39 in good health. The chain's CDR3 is CATSSTTGGGYEQYF. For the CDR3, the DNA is TGTGCCACCAGCAGCACGACAGGGGGCGGCTACGAGCAGTACTTC. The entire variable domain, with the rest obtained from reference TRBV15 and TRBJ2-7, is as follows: DAMVIQNPRYQVTQFGKPVTLSCSQTLNHNVMYWYQQKSSQAPKLLFHYYDKDFNNEADTPDNFQSRRPNTSFCFLDIRSPGLGDTAMYLCATSSTTGGGYEQYFGPGTRLTVT.